Below are 7 T cell receptor beta chains sequenced from a single sample in a study of T cell responses to AZD1222 COVID-19 vaccine. Produced via immunoSEQ multiplex PCR; TCRdb's table is partial and in-frame only. In the table there are approximately 130,000 clones, 70% to 90% of which are singletons. The source material was peripheral blood, sampled 28 days after the second AZD1222 dose. The receptors derive from an adult who received the AZD1222 COVID-19 vaccine.

In DNA form, the CDR3 reads TGTGCCAGCTCGGCCGGGACAGGCGATCAGCCCCAGCATTTT. Translated, it gives CASSAGTGDQPQHF. J is TRBJ1-5 and V is TRBV18; 8 bases align to TRBD1. The CDR3 is 14 residues long. Unmatched junction bases numbered 6, after V lost 6 bases and J lost 5 bases. Germline CDR1 KGHSH, CDR2 LQKENI.

The chain employs TRBV5-1 and TRBJ2-3; 12 bases fit TRBD2. The CDR3 spans 15 residues. CDR1 and CDR2 from the germline V gene are SGHRS and YFSETQ. After removal of 3 bases from V and 4 bases from J, the junction contained 3 bases not matched to a gene. CDR3 coding DNA: TGCGCCAGCAGCTATCTAGCGGGAGGGGCAGATACGCAGTATTTT. Translated, it gives CASSYLAGGADTQYF.

Written as DNA, the CDR3 is TGCGCCAGCAGCCAACCTCGGACGGCAACTAATGAAAAACTGTTTTTT. Encoded protein: CASSQPRTATNEKLFF. V and J are TRBV4-1 and TRBJ1-4; no clear D. The CDR3 consists of 16 residues. V shed 2 bases and J shed 0 bases, with 10 bases lying between them. The germline V gene has CDR1 MGHRA and CDR2 YSYEKL.

The chain carries TRBV30 and TRBJ2-1, with 12 bases that match TRBD2. With 6 bases clipped from V and 6 bases from J, the junction kept 6 bases outside the gene matches. The length of the CDR3 is 14 residues. The V gene's germline CDR1 is GTSNPN and CDR2 SVGIG (reference sequence). For the CDR3, the DNA is TGTGCCTGCCTAGCGGGGGGGCCCGCCAATGAGCAGTTCTTC. Its protein product is CACLAGGPANEQFF.

The chain is built from TRBV10-3 and TRBJ1-5, with no clear D. Trimming took off 6 bases at V and 5 bases at J, with 11 bases between the two ends. From germline, CDR1 is ENHRY and CDR2 SYGVKD. The CDR3 runs 13 residues. The CDR3 region is CAIRGREDQPQHF. CDR3 bases: TGTGCCATCAGGGGGAGGGAGGATCAGCCCCAGCATTTT.

DNA of the CDR3: TGCAGCGTTCGGACAGGAGTGAACACTGAAGCTTTCTTT. Protein sequence: CSVRTGVNTEAFF. This chain joins TRBV29-1 and TRBJ1-1, with 7 nucleotides matching TRBD1. Unmatched junction bases numbered 3, after V lost 5 bases and J lost 0 bases. This CDR3 region has 13 residues. CDR1 and CDR2 from the germline V gene are SQVTM and ANQGSEA. Based on the CDR3 plus reference TRBV29-1 and TRBJ1-1, the full variable domain is SAVISQKPSRDICQRGTSLTIQCQVDSQVTMMFWYRQQPGQSLTLIATANQGSEATYESGFVIDKFPISRPNLTFSTLTVSNMSPEDSSIYLCSVRTGVNTEAFFGQGTRLTVV.

The CDR3 spells CASSLVGTGDIGQPQHF. DNA of the CDR3: TGTGCCAGCAGCTTAGTAGGGACAGGGGATATAGGTCAGCCCCAGCATTTT. The V call is TRBV7-2, the J call TRBJ1-5, with 10 positions matching TRBD1. The CDR3 spans 17 residues. V shed 1 base and J 6 bases; nucleotides not matched to a gene: 9. Germline CDR1 and CDR2: SGHTA and FQGNSA.